Described below is a single T cell receptor beta chain sequence and its context. This entry belongs to a study of blood T cells in healthy people across ages. Donors were systemically healthy Caucasian individuals from Russia aged about 6 to 90 years. Alongside a J-beta primer mix, a sample-barcoded 5' primer served in a second PCR lasting roughly 7 to 12 cycles. TCRdb fed the 5' RACE reads into MiXCR, producing one record per CDR3 protein. This sample has more than 500,000 distinct CDR3 sequences, with about 28% found just once. CDR1 and CDR2 (germline): LGHDT, YNNKEL (reference sequence). Trimming took 4 bases from V and 2 from J; bases not matched to a gene: 13. This CDR3 has 18 residues. The sample also formed part of further work on T cells of mothers and their children.

What was sequenced was blood. This clonotype originated in a boy aged 2 to 9 in good health. The chain uses TRBV3-1 and TRBJ2-3; 9 nucleotides agree with TRBD2. In nucleotides, the CDR3 is TGTGCCAGCAGCCCCCAGGGTGTACTAGCGGGTTTCACAGATACGCAGTATTTT. Its protein product is CASSPQGVLAGFTDTQYF.